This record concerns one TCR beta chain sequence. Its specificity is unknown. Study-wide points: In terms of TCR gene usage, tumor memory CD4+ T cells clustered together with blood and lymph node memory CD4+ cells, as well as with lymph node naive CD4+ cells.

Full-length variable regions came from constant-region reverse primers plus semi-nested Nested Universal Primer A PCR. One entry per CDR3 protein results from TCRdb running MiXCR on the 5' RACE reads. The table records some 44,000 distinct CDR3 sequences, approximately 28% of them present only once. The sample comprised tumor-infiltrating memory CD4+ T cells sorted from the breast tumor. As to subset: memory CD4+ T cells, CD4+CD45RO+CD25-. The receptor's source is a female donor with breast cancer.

CDR3 bases: TGTGTCAGCAGCAACGGGGGACAGAACTACGAGCAGTACTTC. Translating gives CVSSNGGQNYEQYF. V usage is TRBV21-1 and J usage is TRBJ2-7; TRBD1, as called in the table, went unchecked against the DNA. TRBV21-1 is labeled a pseudogene. The CDR3 is 14 amino acids.